This record looks at one T cell receptor beta chain sequence and its context. The entry originates in a study of T cells in women clearing cervical HPV infection. Data came from immunoSEQ multiplex PCR; TCRdb stores just in-frame clones and leaves some out. Recorded for this sample: roughly 30,000 clones. Sample: blood buffy coat. This receptor was taken from a woman aged 18 to 69 with a cervical HPV16 infection that either progressed to CIN3+ or cleared (not recorded which).

The DNA read from the CDR3 is TGTGCCTGGAGTGTTATTATACAGGGGGCAAAGGAAAAA. It yields the protein CAWSVIIQGAKEK. The full CDR3 protein is CAWSVIIQGAKEKLFF. The rearrangement links TRBV30 to TRBJ1-4; 9 positions match TRBD1. The CDR3 end is not reached by the read, which stops 3 residues before it; the germline J gene fills it in. The CDR3 extends over 16 amino acids. J lost 8 bases, V lost 0 bases, and 10 bases had no gene match. Germline V gene lookup returns CDR1 GTSNPN and CDR2 SVGIG (reference sequence). Variable domain in full (rest from reference TRBV30 and TRBJ1-4): SQTIHQWPATLVQPVGSPLSLECTVEGTSNPNLYWYRQAAGRGLQLLFYSVGIGQISSEVPQNLSASRPQDRQFILSSKKLLLSDSGFYLCAWSVIIQGAKEKLFFGSGTQLSVL.